This TCR beta chain was sequenced during a study of T cell responses to AZD1222 COVID-19 vaccine (dated by TCRdb to about 2021). About the study as a whole: A total of over 230 trial participants underwent TCR sequencing, of whom about 200 had received two doses of AZD1222 and around 25 had received two doses of the MenACWY control vaccine. Enrollment into the trials was organized by age into subgroups of 18-55, 56-69 and 70-plus years, and those subgroups contained roughly 140, 27 and 60 TCR-sequenced participants, respectively. Broad study findings and their caveats: Because no day 14 peak-response samples were available, the repertoires could be characterized only after the peak T cell response. Participants were mostly white British and included more females than males, and it was suggested by the authors that clonal diversity may have been underestimated. Spike-specific TCR breadth and depth rose significantly after two AZD1222 doses compared with day 0 and with MenACWY recipients. Conclusions about previously exposed vaccinees are limited because only a handful of AZD1222 recipients were SARS-CoV-2 seropositive at baseline. The vaccine-associated CD4 TCRs covered the entire spike protein, and the dominant responses fell in regions 160-218 and 743-854. The 56-69-year group was small, and its depth increase did not reach significance, likely because of low power. Nearly half of unique spike-specific TCRs reportedly recognized epitopes outside regions mutated in the B.1.351 and B.1.1.7 variants.

The junction shows trimming of 8 bases on V and 1 base on J, and the gene matches do not reach 8 bases of it. Per the germline V gene, KGHSH is the CDR1 and LQKENI is the CDR2. The CDR3 spans 14 residues, from the cysteine through the phenylalanine. CDR3 DNA only is kept here, 42 bases in frame from base 1. The CDR3 regions of human TCRbeta chains were analyzed by immunosequencing. The study's processing was this. TCRs in the repertoires were compared against a reference library of SARS-CoV-2-specific TCRs that had been generated with the MIRA antigen-specificity platform. Breadth meant the fraction of unique TCRs that were SARS-CoV-2-associated, whereas depth meant the fraction of total T cells that were SARS-CoV-2-associated. Using the MIRA data, every spike-specific TCR was mapped to the spike region that the TCR reacted to and assigned to either a CD4 or a CD8 class. Log10-transformed breadth and depth values were compared by one-way ANOVA with Sidak's multiple comparisons tests. This is the immuneACCESS table as TCRdb keeps it, with only in-frame sequences that have V and J called. A part of the clones is gone; compared with another copy, unresolved V genes explain less than half, and the rest is unexplained. D and trimming were read from the DNA, whereas the V and J calls and clone size are those reported in that table. The sample table lists over 150,000 clones, 92% of them with a count of one. Roughly 4.5% of the sample is taken by the ten largest.

Regarding this clone: What this receptor recognizes is not known. No much larger clonotype is one base removed from it; base qualities were not supplied.

The sample's time point, from its label and the paper: baseline before first vaccination. Reading the label with the study, this specimen's treatment or condition is: meningococcal conjugate vaccine given as trial control. Vaccinee samples came from UK trials COV001 and COV002, including a single-blind randomized controlled phase 2/3 trial of AZD1222 (ChAdOx1 nCoV-19) in healthy adults. Trial participant PBMC samples were collected at day 0 and day 28 after the second dose for TCRbeta chain sequencing. This chain joins TRBV18 to TRBJ2-7, with 7 bases in between that match TRBD1. This receptor was obtained from an adult in good health. The sequences come from peripheral blood, collected on day 0 of MenACWY control vaccination. The DNA sequence follows: TGTGCCAGCGTCTCCGGGACAGAGTCCTACGAGCAGTACTTC. It translates to CASVSGTESYEQYF.